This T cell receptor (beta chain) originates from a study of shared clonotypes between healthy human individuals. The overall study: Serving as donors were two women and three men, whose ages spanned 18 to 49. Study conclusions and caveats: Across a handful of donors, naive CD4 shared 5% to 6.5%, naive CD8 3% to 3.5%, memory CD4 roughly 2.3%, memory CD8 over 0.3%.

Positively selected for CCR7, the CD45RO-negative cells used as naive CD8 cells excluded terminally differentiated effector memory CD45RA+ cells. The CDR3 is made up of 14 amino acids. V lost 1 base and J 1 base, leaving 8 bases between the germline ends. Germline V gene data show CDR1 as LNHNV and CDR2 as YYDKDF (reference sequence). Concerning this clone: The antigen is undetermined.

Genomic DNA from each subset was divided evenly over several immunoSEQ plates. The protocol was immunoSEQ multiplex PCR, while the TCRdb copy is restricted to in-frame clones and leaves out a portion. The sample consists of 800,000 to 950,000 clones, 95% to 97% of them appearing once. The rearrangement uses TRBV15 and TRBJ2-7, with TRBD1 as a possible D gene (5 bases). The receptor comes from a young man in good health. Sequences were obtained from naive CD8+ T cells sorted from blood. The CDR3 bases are TGTGCCACCAGCAGAGGCCAGGGTTCCTACGAGCAGTACTTC. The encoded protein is CATSRGQGSYEQYF.